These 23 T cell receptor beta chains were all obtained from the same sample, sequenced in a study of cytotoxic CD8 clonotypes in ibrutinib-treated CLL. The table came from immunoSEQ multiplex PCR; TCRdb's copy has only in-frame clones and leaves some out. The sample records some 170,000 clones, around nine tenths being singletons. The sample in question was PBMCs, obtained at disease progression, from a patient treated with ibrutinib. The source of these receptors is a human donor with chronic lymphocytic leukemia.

The CDR3 reads CASSSRLAGGSYNEQFF. Written as DNA, the CDR3 is TGTGCCAGCAGTTCTCGGCTAGCGGGAGGCTCCTACAATGAGCAGTTCTTC. V gene TRBV27 combines with J gene TRBJ2-1; 11 bases fit TRBD2. CDR3 length equals 17 residues. The V and J ends lost 4 bases and 0 bases, in that order; junction bases with no gene match: 5. The germline CDR1 and CDR2 sequences are MNHEY and SMNVEV (reference sequence).

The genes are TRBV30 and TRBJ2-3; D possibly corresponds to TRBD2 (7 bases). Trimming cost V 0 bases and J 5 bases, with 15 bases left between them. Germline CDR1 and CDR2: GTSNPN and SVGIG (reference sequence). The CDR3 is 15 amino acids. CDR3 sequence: CAWSVGGQKGDTQYF. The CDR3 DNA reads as TGTGCCTGGAGTGTCGGGGGGCAAAAGGGAGATACGCAGTATTTT.

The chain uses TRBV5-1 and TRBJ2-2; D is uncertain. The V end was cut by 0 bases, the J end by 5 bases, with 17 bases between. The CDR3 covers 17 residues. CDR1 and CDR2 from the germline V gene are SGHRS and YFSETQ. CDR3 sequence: CASSLALRRPWTGELFF. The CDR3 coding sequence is TGCGCCAGCAGCTTGGCCCTGAGACGGCCCTGGACCGGGGAGCTGTTTTTT.

The CDR3 region has the DNA TGTGCCAGCTCATCCGGACAGAGTAACTATGGCTACACCTTC. Protein: CASSSGQSNYGYTF. The chain joins TRBV18 to TRBJ1-2, with a weak D call TRBD1 (6 bases). CDR3 length equals 14 residues. V gave up 5 bases and J gave up 1 base, with 11 bases separating them. Germline values: CDR1 KGHSH, CDR2 LQKENI.

The CDR3 DNA reads as TGTGCCAGCAGTTTATGGACTAGCGGGAGGGAGACCCAGTACTTC. Translating gives CASSLWTSGRETQYF. This rearrangement joins TRBV27 to TRBJ2-5; 14 positions agree with TRBD2. The CDR3 runs to 15 residues. The V gene end was trimmed by 1 base and the J gene end by 5 bases; junction bases not matched to a gene: 0. From germline, CDR1 is MNHEY and CDR2 SMNVEV (reference sequence).

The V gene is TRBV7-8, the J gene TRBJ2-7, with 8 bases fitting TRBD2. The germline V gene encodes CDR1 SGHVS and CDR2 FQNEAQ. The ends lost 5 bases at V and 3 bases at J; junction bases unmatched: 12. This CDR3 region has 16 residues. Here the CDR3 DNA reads TGTGCCAGCAGCGCGGGACTAGGAAGACTGGACTACGAGCAGTACTTC. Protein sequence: CASSAGLGRLDYEQYF.

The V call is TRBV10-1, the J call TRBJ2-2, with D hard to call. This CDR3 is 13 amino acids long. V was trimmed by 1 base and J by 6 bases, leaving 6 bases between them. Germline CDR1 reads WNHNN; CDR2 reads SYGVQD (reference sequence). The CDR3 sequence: CASSEFLSGELFF. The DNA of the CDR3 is TGCGCCAGCAGTGAGTTCTTATCCGGGGAGCTGTTTTTT.

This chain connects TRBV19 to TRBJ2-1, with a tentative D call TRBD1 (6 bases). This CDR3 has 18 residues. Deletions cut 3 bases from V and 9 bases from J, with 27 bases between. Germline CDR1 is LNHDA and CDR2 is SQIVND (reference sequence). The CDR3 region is CASSITPSAGVYRGEQFF. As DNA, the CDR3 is TGTGCCAGTAGTATTACCCCAAGCGCAGGGGTATACCGCGGTGAGCAGTTCTTC.

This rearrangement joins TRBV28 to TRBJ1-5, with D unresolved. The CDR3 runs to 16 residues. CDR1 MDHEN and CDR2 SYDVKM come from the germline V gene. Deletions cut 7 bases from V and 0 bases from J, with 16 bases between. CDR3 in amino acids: CASNGYGRYSNQPQHF. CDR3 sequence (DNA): TGTGCCAGCAATGGGTATGGGAGGTATAGCAATCAGCCCCAGCATTTT.

The CDR3 coding sequence is TGTGCCAGCAGCACAGGACTAGCGGGAGTCCGGGAGACCCAGTACTTC. Translation: CASSTGLAGVRETQYF. The chain joins TRBV9 to TRBJ2-5; TRBD2 matches at 13 bases. V lost 4 bases to trimming and J lost 5 bases; unmatched junction nucleotides: 8. The CDR3 spans 16 residues. Per germline, CDR1 SGDLS and CDR2 YYNGEE.

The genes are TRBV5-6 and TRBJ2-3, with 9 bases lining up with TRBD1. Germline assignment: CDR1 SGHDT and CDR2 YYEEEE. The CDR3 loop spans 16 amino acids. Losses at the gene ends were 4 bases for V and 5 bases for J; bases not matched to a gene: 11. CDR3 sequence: CASSAKTGGLVDTQYF. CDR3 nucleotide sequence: TGTGCCAGCAGCGCAAAAACAGGGGGCTTGGTAGATACGCAGTATTTT.

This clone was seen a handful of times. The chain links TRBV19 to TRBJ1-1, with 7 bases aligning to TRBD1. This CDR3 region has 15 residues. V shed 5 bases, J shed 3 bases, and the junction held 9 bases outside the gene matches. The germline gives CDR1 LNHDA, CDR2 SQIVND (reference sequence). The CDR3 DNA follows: TGTGCCAGTAGTGCGGGCAGGGGGGTTGACACTGAAGCTTTCTTT. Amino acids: CASSAGRGVDTEAFF.

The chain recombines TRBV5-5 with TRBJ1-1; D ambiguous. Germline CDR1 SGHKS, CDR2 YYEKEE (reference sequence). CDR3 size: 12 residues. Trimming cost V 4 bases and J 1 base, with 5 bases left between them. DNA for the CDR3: TGTGCCAGCAGCGCCGAGAACACTGAAGCTTTCTTT. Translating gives CASSAENTEAFF.

The CDR3 is CASSALPAGTGGGNQPQHF. In DNA, the CDR3 is TGTGCCAGCAGTGCCCTCCCAGCCGGGACAGGCGGTGGCAATCAGCCCCAGCATTTT. The chain has TRBV28 and TRBJ1-5; 8 bases match TRBD1. Trimming removed 5 bases from V and 2 bases from J; junction bases left unmatched: 17. This CDR3 has 19 amino acids. CDR1 MDHEN and CDR2 SYDVKM come from the germline V gene.

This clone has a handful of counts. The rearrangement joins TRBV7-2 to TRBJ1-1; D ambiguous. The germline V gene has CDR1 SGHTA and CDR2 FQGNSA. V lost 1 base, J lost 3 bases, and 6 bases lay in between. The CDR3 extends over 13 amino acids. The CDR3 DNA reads TGTGCCAGCAGCTTAGAAGGGCACACTGAAGCTTTCTTT. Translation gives CASSLEGHTEAFF.

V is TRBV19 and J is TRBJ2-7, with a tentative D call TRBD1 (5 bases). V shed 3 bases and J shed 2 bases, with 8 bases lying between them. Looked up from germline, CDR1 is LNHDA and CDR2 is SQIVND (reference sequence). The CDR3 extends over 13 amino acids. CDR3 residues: CASSIGAAYEQYF. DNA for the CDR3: TGTGCCAGTAGTATTGGGGCAGCCTACGAGCAGTACTTC.

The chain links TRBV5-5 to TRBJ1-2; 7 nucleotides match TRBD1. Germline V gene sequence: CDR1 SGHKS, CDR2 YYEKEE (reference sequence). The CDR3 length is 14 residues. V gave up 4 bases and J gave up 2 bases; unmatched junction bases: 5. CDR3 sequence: CASSDGTENYGYTF. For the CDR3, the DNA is TGTGCCAGCAGCGACGGGACAGAAAACTATGGCTACACCTTC.

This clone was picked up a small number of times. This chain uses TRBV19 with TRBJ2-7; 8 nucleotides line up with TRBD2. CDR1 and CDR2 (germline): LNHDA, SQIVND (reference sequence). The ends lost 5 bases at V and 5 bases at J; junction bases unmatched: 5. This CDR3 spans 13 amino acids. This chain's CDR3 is CASSSAGADEQYF. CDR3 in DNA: TGTGCCAGTAGTTCAGCGGGAGCGGACGAGCAGTACTTC. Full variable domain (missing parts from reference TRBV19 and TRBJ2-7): DGGITQSPKYLFRKEGQNVTLSCEQNLNHDAMYWYRQDPGQGLRLIYYSQIVNDFQKGDIAEGYSVSREKKESFPLTVTSAQKNPTAFYLCASSSAGADEQYFGPGTRLTVT.

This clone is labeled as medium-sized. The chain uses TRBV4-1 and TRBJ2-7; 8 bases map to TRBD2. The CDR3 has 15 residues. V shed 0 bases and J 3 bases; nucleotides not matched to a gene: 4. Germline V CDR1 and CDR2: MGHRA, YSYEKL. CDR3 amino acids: CASSQDQSGSYEQYF. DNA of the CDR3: TGCGCCAGCAGCCAAGATCAAAGCGGGAGCTACGAGCAGTACTTC.

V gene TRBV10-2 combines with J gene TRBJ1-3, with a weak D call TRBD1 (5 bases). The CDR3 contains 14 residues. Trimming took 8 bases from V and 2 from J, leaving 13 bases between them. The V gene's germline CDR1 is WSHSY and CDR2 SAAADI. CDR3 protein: CASGLAGAGNTIYF. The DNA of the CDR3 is TGCGCCAGCGGCCTCGCGGGGGCTGGAAACACCATATATTTT.

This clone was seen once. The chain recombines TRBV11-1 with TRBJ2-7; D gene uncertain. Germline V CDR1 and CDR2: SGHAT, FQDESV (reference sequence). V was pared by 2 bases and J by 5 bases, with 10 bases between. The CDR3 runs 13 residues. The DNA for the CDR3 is TGTGCCAGCAGCTTATTTAGGAGCGACGAGCAGTACTTC. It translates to CASSLFRSDEQYF.

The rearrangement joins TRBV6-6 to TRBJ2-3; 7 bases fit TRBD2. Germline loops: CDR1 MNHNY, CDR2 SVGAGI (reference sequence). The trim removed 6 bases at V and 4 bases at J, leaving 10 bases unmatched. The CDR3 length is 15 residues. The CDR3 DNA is TGTGCCAGCAGCTGGCGGGAGAGGTACGCAGATACGCAGTATTTT. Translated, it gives CASSWRERYADTQYF.

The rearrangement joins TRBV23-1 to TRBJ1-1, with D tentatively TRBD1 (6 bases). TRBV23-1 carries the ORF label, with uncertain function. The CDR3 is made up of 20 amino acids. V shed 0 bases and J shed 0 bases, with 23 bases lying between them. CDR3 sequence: CASSQSALGHRVDLNTEAFF. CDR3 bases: TGCGCCAGCAGTCAATCAGCCTTGGGCCACAGGGTTGATTTGAACACTGAAGCTTTCTTT.